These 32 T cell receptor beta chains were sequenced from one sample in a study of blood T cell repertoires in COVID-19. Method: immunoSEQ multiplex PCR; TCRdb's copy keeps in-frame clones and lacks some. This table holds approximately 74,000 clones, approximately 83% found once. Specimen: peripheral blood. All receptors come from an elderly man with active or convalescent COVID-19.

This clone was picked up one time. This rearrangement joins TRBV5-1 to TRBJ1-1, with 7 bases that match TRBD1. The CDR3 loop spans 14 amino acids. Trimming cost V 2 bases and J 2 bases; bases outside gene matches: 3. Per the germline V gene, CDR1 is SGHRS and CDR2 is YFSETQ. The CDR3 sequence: CASSFTGANTEAFF. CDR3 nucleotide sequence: TGCGCCAGCAGCTTTACAGGGGCCAACACTGAAGCTTTCTTT.

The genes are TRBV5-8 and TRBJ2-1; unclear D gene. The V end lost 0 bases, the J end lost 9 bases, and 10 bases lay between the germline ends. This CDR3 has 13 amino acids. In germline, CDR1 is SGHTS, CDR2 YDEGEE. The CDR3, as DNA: TGTGCCAGCAGCTTGGATCAGGATACTGAGCAGTTCTTC. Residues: CASSLDQDTEQFF.

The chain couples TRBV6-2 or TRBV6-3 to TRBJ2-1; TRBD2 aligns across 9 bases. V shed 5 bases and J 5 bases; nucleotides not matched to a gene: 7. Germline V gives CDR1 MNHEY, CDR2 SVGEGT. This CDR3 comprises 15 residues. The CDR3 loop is CASSVTSGRHNEQFF. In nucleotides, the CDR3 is TGTGCCAGCAGTGTGACTAGCGGTAGGCACAATGAGCAGTTCTTC.

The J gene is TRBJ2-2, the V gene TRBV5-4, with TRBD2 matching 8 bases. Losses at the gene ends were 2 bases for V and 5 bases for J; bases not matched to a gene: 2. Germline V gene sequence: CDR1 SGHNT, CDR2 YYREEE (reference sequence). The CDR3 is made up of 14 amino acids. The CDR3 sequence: CASSFKRETGELFF. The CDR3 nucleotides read TGTGCCAGCAGCTTTAAGCGGGAGACCGGGGAGCTGTTTTTT.

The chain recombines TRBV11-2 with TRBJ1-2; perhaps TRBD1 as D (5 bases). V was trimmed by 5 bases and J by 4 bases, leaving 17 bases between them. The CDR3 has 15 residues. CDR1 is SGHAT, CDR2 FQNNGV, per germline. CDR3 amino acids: CASSRLQGWAYGYTF. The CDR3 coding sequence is TGTGCCAGCAGCCGCCTCCAGGGTTGGGCCTATGGCTACACCTTC.

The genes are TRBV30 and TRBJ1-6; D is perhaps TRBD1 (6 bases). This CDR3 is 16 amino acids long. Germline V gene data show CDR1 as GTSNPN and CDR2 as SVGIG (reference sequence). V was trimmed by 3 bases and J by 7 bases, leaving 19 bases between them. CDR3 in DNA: TGTGCCTGGAGAGTACAGGGTTTCGAGGACAATTCACCCCTCCACTTT. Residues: CAWRVQGFEDNSPLHF.

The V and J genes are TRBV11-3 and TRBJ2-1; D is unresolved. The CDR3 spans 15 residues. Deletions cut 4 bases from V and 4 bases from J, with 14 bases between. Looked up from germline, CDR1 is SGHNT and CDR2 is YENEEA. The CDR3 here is CASSWRQADYNEQFF. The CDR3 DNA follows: TGTGCCAGCAGCTGGCGACAAGCCGATTACAATGAGCAGTTCTTC. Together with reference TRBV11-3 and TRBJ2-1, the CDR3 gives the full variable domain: EAGVVQSPRYKIIEKKQPVAFWCNPISGHNTLYWYLQNLGQGPELLIRYENEEAVDDSQLPKDRFSAERLKGVDSTLKIQPAELGDSAVYLCASSWRQADYNEQFFGPGTRLTVL.

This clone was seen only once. The CDR3 reads CASSFPGTNTGELFF. The CDR3 coding sequence is TGTGCCAGCAGCTTTCCGGGTACGAACACCGGGGAGCTGTTTTTT. The chain joins TRBV5-4 to TRBJ2-2; D is unresolved. Germline values: CDR1 SGHNT, CDR2 YYREEE (reference sequence). Trimming left V 2 bases short and J 0 bases short, with 8 bases between. This CDR3 spans 15 amino acids.

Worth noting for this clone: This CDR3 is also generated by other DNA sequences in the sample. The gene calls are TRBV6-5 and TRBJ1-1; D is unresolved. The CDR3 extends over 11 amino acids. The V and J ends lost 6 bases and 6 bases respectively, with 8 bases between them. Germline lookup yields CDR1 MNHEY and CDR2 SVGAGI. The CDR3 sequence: CASSSGAEAFF. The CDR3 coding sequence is TGTGCCAGCAGCTCAGGTGCTGAAGCTTTCTTT.

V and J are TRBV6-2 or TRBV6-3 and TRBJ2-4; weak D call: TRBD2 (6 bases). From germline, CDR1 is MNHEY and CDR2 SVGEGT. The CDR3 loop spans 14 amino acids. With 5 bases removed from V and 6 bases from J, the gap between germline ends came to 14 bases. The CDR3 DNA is TGTGCCAGCAGTCGTAGCGGAGGCGGAAACATTCAGTACTTC. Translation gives CASSRSGGGNIQYF.

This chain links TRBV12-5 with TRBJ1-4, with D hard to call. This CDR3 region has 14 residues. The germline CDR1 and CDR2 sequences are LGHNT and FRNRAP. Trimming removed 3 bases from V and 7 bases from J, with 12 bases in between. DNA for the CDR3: TGTGCTAGTGGTTTTACCCGTCCGGGTGAAAAACTGTTTTTT. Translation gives CASGFTRPGEKLFF. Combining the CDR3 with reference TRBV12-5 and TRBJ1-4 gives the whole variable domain DARVTQTPRHKVTEMGQEVTMRCQPILGHNTVFWYRQTMMQGLELLAYFRNRAPLDDSGMPKDRFSAEMPDATLATLKIQPSEPRDSAVYFCASGFTRPGEKLFFGSGTQLSVL.

CDR3 sequence: CASSDDSRGVSYEQYF. For the CDR3, the DNA is TGCGCCAGCAGCGATGACTCGCGGGGGGTCTCCTACGAGCAGTACTTC. The chain carries TRBV5-1 and TRBJ2-7; TRBD2 agrees at 8 bases. The CDR3 loop spans 16 amino acids. V shed 4 bases, J shed 0 bases, and the junction held 9 bases outside the gene matches. Germline values: CDR1 SGHRS, CDR2 YFSETQ.

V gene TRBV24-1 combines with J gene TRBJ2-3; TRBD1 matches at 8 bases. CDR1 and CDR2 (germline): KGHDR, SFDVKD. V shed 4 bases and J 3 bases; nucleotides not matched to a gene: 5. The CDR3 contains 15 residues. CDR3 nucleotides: TGTGCCACCAGTGAATCAGGACAGGGAACAGATACGCAGTATTTT. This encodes CATSESGQGTDTQYF.

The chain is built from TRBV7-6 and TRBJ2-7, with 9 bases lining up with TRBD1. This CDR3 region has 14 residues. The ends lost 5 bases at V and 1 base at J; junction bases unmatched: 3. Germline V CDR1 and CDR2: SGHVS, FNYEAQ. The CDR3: CASSQGQGSYEQYF. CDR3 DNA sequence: TGTGCCAGCAGCCAGGGACAGGGTTCCTACGAGCAGTACTTC.

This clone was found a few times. The CDR3 here is CASSIFPTGGPKEETQYF. The CDR3 DNA follows: TGTGCCAGTAGTATCTTCCCAACAGGGGGCCCTAAGGAAGAGACCCAGTACTTC. This chain links TRBV19 with TRBJ2-5; TRBD1 aligns across 9 bases. Germline CDR1 LNHDA, CDR2 SQIVND (reference sequence). Trimming removed 3 bases from V and 3 bases from J; junction bases left unmatched: 14. The CDR3 runs 18 residues.

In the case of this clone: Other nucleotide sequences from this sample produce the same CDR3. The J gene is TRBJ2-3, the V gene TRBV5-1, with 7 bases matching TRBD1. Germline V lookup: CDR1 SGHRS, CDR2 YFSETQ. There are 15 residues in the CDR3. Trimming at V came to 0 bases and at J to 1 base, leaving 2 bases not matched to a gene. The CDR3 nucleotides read TGCGCCAGCAGCTTGGGGACAGGAGGCACAGATACGCAGTATTTT. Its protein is CASSLGTGGTDTQYF. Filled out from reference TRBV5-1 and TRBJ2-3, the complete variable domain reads KAGVTQTPRYLIKTRGQQVTLSCSPISGHRSVSWYQQTPGQGLQFLFEYFSETQRNKGNFPGRFSGRQFSNSRSEMNVSTLELGDSALYLCASSLGTGGTDTQYFGPGTRLTVL.

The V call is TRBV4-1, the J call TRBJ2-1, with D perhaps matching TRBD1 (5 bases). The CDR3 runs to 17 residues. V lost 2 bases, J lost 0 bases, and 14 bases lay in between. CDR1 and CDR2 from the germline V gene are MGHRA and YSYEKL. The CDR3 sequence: CASSQYIRASSYNEQFF. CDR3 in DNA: TGCGCCAGCAGCCAATACATCAGGGCAAGCTCCTACAATGAGCAGTTCTTC.

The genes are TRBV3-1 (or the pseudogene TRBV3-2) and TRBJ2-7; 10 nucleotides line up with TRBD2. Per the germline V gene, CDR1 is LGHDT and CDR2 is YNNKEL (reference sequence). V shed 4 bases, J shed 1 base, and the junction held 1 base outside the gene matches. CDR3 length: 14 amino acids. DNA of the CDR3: TGTGCCAGCAGCCGTAGCGGGGGGTCCTACGAGCAGTACTTC. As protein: CASSRSGGSYEQYF.

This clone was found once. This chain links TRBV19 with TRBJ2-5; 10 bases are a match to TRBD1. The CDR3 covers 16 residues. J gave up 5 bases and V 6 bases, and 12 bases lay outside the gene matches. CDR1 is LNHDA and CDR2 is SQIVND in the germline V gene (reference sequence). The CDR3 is CASRGGTGAPGETQYF. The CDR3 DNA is TGTGCCAGTAGAGGGGGGACAGGGGCCCCCGGCGAGACCCAGTACTTC.

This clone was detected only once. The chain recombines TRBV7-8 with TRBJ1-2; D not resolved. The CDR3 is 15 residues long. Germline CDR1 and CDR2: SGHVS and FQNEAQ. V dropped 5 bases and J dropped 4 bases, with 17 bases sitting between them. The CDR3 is CASSPEGRGIYGYTF. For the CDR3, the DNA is TGTGCCAGCAGCCCGGAGGGTCGGGGTATCTATGGCTACACCTTC.

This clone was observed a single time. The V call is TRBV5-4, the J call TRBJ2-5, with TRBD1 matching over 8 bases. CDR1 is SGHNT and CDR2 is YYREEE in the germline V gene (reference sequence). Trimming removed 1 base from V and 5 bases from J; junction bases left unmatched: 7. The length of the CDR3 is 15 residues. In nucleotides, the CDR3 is TGTGCCAGCAGCTTGTCGGACAGGGTATGGGAGACCCAGTACTTC. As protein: CASSLSDRVWETQYF.

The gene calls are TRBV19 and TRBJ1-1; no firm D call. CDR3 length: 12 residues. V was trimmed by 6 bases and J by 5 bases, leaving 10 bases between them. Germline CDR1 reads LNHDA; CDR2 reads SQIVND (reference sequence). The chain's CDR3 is CASRWGVTEAFF. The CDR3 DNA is TGTGCCAGTAGGTGGGGAGTGACTGAAGCTTTCTTT.

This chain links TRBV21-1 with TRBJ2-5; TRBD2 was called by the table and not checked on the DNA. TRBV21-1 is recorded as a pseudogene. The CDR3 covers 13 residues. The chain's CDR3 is CASSLPGQETQYF. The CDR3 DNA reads TGTGCCAGCAGCCTCCCGGGGCAAGAGACCCAGTACTTC.

CDR3: CASSPPLNEQFF. Here the CDR3 DNA reads TGTGCCAGCAGCCCCCCTCTGAATGAGCAGTTCTTC. This rearrangement joins TRBV6-2 or TRBV6-3 to TRBJ2-1; unclear D gene. V dropped 6 bases and J dropped 7 bases, with 10 bases sitting between them. The CDR3 spans 12 residues. Germline CDR1 MNHEY, CDR2 SVGEGT.

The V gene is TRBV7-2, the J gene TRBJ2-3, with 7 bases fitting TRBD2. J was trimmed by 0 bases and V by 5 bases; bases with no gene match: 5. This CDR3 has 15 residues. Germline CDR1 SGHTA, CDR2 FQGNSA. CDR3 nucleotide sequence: TGTGCCAGCAGCGTGGGCGGGAGTAGCACAGATACGCAGTATTTT. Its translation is CASSVGGSSTDTQYF.

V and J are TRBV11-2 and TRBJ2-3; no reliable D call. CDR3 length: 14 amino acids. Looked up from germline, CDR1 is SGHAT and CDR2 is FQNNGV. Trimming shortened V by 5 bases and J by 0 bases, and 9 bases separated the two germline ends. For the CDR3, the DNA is TGTGCCAGCAGCGGCCAGACTAGCACAGATACGCAGTATTTT. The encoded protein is CASSGQTSTDTQYF.

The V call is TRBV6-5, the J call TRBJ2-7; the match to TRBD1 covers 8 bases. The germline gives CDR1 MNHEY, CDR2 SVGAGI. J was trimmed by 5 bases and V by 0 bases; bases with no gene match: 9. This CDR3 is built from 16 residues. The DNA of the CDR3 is TGTGCCAGCAGTTACTCGACAGGGGTCCAAGTCAACGAGCAGTACTTC. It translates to CASSYSTGVQVNEQYF.

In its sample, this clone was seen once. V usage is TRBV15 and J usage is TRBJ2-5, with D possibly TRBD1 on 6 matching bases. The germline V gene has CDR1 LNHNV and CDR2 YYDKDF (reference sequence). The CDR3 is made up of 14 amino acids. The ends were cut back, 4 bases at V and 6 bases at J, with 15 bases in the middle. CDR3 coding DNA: TGTGCCACCAGCATAGCACAGGGTGGGCAGACCCAGTACTTC. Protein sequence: CATSIAQGGQTQYF.

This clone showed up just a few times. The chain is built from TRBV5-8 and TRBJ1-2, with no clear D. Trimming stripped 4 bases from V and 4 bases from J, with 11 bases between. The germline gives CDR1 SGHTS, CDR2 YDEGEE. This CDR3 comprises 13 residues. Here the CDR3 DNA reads TGTGCCAGCAGCAAAGGGAGGGTCTATGGCTACACCTTC. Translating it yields CASSKGRVYGYTF.

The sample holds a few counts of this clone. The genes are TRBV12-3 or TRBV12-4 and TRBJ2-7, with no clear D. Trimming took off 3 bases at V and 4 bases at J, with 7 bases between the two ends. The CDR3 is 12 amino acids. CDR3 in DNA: TGTGCCAGCAGTTTGGAGCAATACGAGCAGTACTTC. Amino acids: CASSLEQYEQYF.

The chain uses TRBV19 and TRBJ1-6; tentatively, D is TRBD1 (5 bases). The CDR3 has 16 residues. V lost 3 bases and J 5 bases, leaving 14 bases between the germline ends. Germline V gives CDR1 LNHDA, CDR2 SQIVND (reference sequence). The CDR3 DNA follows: TGTGCCAGTAGTATGAACGGGGGGGTAAATAATTCACCCCTCCACTTT. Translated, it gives CASSMNGGVNNSPLHF.

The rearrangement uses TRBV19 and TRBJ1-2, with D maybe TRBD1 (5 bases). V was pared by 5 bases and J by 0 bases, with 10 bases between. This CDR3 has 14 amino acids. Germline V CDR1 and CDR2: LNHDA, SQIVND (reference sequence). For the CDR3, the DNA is TGTGCCAGTAGTGCGTTCAGGGCTAACTATGGCTACACCTTC. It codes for CASSAFRANYGYTF.